These T cell receptor beta chains were read from a single sample in a study of cytomegalovirus exposure and HLA in healthy donors. Only in-frame clones appear in the TCRdb table, and some are missing; sequencing was by immunoSEQ multiplex PCR. The sample holds 250,000 to 350,000 clones; roughly 89% are singletons and the top ten take roughly 0.8%. The source material was PBMCs. The receptors derive from a woman in her late teens or twenties in good health and CMV-seronegative. Both conserved end residues are trimmed from each CDR3. Fields, in order: V gene, CDR3 protein.

V gene: TRBV18
CDR3 protein: ASSSITSLAGVGDTQY

V gene: TRBV15
CDR3 protein: ATSEPGLAKNIQY

V gene: TRBV2
CDR3 protein: ASSEGGVVAMQY

V gene: TRBV6-6
CDR3 protein: ATGTSGSSYNEQF

V gene: TRBV9
CDR3 protein: ASTPWGQPYGYT

V gene: TRBV6-1
CDR3 protein: ASSLGGALDTQY

V gene: TRBV29-1
CDR3 protein: SGGQGNLEDTQY

V gene: TRBV7-3
CDR3 protein: ASSSGLAGGEQY

V gene: TRBV12-5
CDR3 protein: ASGPGTSGKQETQY

V gene: TRBV7-2
CDR3 protein: ASSFPSSYEQY

V gene: TRBV19
CDR3 protein: ASGVGELF

V gene: TRBV27
CDR3 protein: ASSFPRVAGIELAYEQY

V gene: TRBV7-6
CDR3 protein: ASSYVDRGSGNTIY

V gene: TRBV5-6
CDR3 protein: ASSLWDRDPYEQY

V gene: TRBV5-4
CDR3 protein: ASSLGGQGSLGDYGYT

V gene: TRBV27
CDR3 protein: ASSYYSGFYNEQF

V gene: TRBV5-4
CDR3 protein: ASSFKRDPTYEQY

V gene: TRBV30
CDR3 protein: AWKAGGHQEQF

V gene: TRBV6-5
CDR3 protein: ASSYSGALNEKLF

V gene: TRBV2
CDR3 protein: ASRTGISAPNEQF

V gene: TRBV6-6
CDR3 protein: ASILGLAGYNEQF

V gene: TRBV5-4
CDR3 protein: ASSLWPSGYEQY

V gene: TRBV4-3
CDR3 protein: ASSQVVTSSHEQY